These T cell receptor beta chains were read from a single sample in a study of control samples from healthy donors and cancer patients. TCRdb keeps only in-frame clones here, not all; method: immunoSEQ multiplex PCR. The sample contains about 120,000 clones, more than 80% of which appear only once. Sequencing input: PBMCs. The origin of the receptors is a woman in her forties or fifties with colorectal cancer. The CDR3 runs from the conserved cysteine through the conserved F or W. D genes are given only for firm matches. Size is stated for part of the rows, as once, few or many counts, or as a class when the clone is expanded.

TGTGCCAGCAGCAAGGACAGGACCTATGGCTACACCTTC,CASSKDRTYGYTF,-,TRBJ1-2,TRBV6-5,TRBD1,13
TGTGCCAGCAGCTACGGACAGGGAACCTATGGCTACACCTTC,CASSYGQGTYGYTF,-,TRBJ1-2,TRBV5-8,TRBD1,14
TGCGCCAGCACCACGGGACAGGGCTACGAGCAGTACTTC,CASTTGQGYEQYF,-,TRBJ2-7,TRBV5-1,TRBD1,13
TGCGCCAGCAGTGAAGACACACTACTCACAGATACGCAGTATTTT,CASSEDTLLTDTQYF,-,TRBJ2-3,TRBV10-1,-,15
TGCGCCAGCAGCTCAGGACATCCCATGAACACTGAAGCTTTCTTT,CASSSGHPMNTEAFF,-,TRBJ1-1,TRBV5-1,-,15
TGTGCCAGCAGACTCTCCGGACAGACGAACACCCAGCAGTTCTTC,CASRLSGQTNTQQFF,-,TRBJ2-1,TRBV27,-,15
TGTGCCAGCAGCGTCGGACAGGCCCATACTAACACTGAAGCTTTCTTT,CASSVGQAHTNTEAFF,-,TRBJ1-1,TRBV9,TRBD1,16
TGTGCCAGCAGCTCCACAGGGAGTTGGGAGCAGTACTTC,CASSSTGSWEQYF,-,TRBJ2-7,TRBV5-4,-,13
TGTGCCAGCAGTTACGGGGACAGGGCCGACGAGCAGTACTTC,CASSYGDRADEQYF,once,TRBJ2-7,TRBV6-2/TRBV6-3,TRBD1,14
TGTGCCAGCAGTGAGAGCCTAGCGGGAGTTTACGAGCAGTACTTC,CASSESLAGVYEQYF,once,TRBJ2-7,TRBV6-4,TRBD2,15
TGTGCCAGCTCACCCGCGATGGGAAACACTGAAGCTTTCTTT,CASSPAMGNTEAFF,-,TRBJ1-1,TRBV18,-,14
TGTGCCAGCAGCGCTCTAGCGGAGAACACCGGGGAGCTGTTTTTT,CASSALAENTGELFF,-,TRBJ2-2,TRBV4-2,TRBD2,15
TGTGCCAGCAGGGACAGGGGTTCTGGAAACACCATATATTTT,CASRDRGSGNTIYF,-,TRBJ1-3,TRBV2,TRBD1,14